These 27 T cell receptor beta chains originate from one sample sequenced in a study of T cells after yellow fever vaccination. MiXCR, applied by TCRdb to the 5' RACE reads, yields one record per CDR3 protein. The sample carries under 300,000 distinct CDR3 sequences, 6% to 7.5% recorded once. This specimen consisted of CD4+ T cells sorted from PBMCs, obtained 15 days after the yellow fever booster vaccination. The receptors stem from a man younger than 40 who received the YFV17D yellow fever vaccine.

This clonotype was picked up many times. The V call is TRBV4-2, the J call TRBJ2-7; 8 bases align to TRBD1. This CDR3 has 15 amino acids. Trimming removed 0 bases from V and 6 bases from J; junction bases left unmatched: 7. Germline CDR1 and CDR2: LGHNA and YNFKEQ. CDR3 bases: TGTGCCAGCAGCCAAGATTTGGGACAGGACCTCGAGCAGTACTTC. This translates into CASSQDLGQDLEQYF.

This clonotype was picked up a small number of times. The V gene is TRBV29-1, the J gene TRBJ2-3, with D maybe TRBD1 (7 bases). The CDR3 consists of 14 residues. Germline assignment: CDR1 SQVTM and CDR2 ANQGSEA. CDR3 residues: CSTGAGGNSDTQYF. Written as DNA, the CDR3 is TGCAGTACGGGGGCAGGGGGGAATTCAGATACGCAGTATTTT.

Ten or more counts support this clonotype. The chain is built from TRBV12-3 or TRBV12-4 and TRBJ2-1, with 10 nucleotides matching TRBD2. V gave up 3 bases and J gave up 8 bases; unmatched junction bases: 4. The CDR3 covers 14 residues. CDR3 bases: TGTGCCAGCAGTTTTACTAGCGGGACTGATGAGCAGTTCTTC. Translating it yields CASSFTSGTDEQFF.

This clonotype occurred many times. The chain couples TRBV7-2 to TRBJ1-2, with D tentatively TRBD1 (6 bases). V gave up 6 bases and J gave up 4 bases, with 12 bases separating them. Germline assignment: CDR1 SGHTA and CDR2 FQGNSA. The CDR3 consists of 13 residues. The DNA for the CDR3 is TGTGCCAGCAGTTCCGGACAGCCCTATGGCTACACCTTC. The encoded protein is CASSSGQPYGYTF.

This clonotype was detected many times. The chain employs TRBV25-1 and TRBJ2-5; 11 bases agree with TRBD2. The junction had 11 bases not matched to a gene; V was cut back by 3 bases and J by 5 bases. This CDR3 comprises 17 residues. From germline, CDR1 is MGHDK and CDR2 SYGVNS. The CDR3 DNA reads TGTGCCAGCAGTGATCCTTACCTAGCGGGAGGCAAGGAGACCCAGTACTTC. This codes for CASSDPYLAGGKETQYF.

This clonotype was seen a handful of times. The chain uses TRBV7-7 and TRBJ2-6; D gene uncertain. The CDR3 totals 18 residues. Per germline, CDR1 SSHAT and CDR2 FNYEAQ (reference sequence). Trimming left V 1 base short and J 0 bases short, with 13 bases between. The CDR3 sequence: CASSLGTFQTSGANVLTF. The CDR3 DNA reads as TGTGCCAGCAGCTTAGGGACCTTCCAAACCTCTGGGGCCAACGTCCTGACTTTC. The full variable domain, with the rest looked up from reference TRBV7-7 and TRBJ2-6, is GAGVSQSPRYKVTKRGQDVTLRCDPISSHATLYWYQQALGQGPEFLTYFNYEAQPDKSGLPSDRFSAERPEGSISTLTIQRTEQRDSAMYRCASSLGTFQTSGANVLTFGAGSRLTVL.

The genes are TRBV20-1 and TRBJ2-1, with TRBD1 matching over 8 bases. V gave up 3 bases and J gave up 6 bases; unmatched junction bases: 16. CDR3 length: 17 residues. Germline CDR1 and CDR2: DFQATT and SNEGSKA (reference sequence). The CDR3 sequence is CSASKSPTGAFSNEQFF. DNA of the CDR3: TGCAGTGCTAGTAAGTCCCCGACAGGGGCCTTCAGCAATGAGCAGTTCTTC.

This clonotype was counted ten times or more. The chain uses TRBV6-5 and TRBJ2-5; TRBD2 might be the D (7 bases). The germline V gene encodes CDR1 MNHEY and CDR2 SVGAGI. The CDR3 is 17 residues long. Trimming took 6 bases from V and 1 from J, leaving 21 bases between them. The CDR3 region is CASSYREGSGPQETQYF. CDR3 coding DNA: TGTGCCAGCAGCTACAGGGAGGGGAGTGGGCCCCAAGAGACCCAGTACTTC.

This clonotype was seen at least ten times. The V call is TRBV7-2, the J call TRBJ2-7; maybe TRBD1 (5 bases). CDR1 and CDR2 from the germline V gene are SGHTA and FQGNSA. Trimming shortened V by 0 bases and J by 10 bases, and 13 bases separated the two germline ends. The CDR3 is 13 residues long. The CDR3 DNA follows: TGTGCCAGCAGCTTAGCCAGGGTTACAAGACAGTACTTC. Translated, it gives CASSLARVTRQYF.

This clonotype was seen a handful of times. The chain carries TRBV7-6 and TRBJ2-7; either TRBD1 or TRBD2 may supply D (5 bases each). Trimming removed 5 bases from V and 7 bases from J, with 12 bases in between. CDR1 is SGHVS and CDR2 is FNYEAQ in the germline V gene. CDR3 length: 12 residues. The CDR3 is CASSQPGREQYF. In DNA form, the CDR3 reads TGTGCCAGCAGCCAACCGGGGCGAGAGCAGTACTTC.

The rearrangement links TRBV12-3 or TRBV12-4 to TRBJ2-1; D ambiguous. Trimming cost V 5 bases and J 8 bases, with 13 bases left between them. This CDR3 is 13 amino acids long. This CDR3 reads CASSRAVMDEQFF. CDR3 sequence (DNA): TGTGCCAGCAGTCGCGCCGTAATGGATGAGCAGTTCTTC.

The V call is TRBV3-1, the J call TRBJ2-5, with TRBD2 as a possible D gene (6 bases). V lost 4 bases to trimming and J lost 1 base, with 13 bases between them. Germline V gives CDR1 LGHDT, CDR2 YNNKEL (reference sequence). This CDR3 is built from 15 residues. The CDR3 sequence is CASSPRAGTQETQYF. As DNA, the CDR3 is TGTGCCAGCAGCCCCCGGGCGGGGACCCAAGAGACCCAGTACTTC.

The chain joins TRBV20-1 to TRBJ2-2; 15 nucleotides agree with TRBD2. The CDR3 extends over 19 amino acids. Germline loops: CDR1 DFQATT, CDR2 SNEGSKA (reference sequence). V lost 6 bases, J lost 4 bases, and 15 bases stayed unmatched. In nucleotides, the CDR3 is TGCAGTGCACAAATTCCCCCGGGACTAGCGGGGGGTGGCACCGGGGAGCTGTTTTTT. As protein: CSAQIPPGLAGGGTGELFF.

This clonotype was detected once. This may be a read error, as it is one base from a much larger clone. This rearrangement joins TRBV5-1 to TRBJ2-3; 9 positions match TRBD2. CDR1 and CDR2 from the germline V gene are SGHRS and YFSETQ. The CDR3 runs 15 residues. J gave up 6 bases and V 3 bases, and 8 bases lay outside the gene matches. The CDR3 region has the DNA TGCGCCAGCAGCTCCAGCGGGAGGTCCGCGGATACGCAGTATTTT. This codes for CASSSSGRSADTQYF. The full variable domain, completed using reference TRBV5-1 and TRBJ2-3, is KAGVTQTPRYLIKTRGQQVTLSCSPISGHRSVSWYQQTPGQGLQFLFEYFSETQRNKGNFPGRFSGRQFSNSRSEMNVSTLELGDSALYLCASSSSGRSADTQYFGPGTRLTVL.

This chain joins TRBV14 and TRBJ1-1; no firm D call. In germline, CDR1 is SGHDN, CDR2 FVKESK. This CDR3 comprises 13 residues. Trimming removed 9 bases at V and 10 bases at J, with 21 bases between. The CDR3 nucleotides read TGTGCCAGTTCGCGCGGCCTCCAGGAAGGAGCTTTCTTT. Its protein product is CASSRGLQEGAFF.

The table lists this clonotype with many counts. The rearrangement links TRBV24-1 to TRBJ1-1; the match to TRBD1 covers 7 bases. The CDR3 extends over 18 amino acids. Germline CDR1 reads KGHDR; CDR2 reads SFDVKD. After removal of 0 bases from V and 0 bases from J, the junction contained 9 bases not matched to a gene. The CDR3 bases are TGTGCCACCAGTGATTTGAAGGGGGCGAATTTCATGAACACTGAAGCTTTCTTT. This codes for CATSDLKGANFMNTEAFF.

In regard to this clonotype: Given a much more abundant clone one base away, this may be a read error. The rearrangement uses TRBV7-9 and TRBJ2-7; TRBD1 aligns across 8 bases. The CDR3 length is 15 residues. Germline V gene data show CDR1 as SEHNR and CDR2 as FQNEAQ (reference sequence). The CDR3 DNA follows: TGTGTCAGCAGCTCCAGGGTAGACAGGGGCTACGAGCAGTACTTC. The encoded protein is CVSSSRVDRGYEQYF.

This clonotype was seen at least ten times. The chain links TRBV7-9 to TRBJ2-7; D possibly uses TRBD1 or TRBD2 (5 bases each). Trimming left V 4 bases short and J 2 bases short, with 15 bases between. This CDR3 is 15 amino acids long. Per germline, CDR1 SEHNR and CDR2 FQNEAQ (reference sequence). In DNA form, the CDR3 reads TGTGCCAGCAGCTCCAGCGAGGGGTTTACCTACGAGCAGTACTTC. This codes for CASSSSEGFTYEQYF.

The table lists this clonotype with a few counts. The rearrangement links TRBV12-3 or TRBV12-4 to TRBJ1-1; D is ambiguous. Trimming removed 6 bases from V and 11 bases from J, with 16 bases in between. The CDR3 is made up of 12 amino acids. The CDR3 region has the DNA TGTGCCAGCAGGTACCGGGCCCTCGGGGCTTTCTTT. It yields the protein CASRYRALGAFF.

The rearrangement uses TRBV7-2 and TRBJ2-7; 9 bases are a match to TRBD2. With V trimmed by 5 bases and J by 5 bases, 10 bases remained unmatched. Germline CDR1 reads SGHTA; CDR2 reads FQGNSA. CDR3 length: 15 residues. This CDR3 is CASSATSGPFHEQYF. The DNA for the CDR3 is TGTGCCAGCAGCGCGACTAGCGGTCCCTTCCACGAGCAGTACTTC.

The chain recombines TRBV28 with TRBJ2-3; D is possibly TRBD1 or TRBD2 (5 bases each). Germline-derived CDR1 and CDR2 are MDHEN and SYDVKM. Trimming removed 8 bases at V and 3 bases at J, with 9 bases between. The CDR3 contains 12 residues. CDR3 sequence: CASEGWTDTQYF. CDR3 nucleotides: TGTGCCAGCGAGGGGTGGACAGATACGCAGTATTTT.

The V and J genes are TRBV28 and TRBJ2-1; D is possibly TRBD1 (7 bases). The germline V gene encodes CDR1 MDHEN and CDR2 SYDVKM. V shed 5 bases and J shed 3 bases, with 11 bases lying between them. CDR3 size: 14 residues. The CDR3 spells CASSAGQIYNEQFF. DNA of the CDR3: TGTGCCAGCAGTGCGGGACAGATCTACAATGAGCAGTTCTTC.

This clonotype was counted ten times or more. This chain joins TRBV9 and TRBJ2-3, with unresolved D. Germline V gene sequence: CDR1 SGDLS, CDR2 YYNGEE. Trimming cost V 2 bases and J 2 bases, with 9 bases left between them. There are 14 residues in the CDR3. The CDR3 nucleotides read TGTGCCAGCAGCGTCCTAACTAACACAGATACGCAGTATTTT. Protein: CASSVLTNTDTQYF.

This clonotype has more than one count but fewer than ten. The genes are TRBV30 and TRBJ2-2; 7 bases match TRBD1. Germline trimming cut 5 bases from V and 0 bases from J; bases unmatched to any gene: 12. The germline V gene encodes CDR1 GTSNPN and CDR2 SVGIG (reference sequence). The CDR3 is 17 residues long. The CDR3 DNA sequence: TGTGCCTGGGCCCCTCAGACAGGGCTCGCGAACACCGGGGAGCTGTTTTTT. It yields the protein CAWAPQTGLANTGELFF.

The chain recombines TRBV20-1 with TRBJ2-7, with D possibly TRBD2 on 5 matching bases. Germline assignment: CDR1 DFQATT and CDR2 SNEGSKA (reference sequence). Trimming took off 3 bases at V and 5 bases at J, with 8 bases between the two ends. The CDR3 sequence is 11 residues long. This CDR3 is CSASPGNEQYF. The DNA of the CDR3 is TGCAGTGCTAGTCCGGGGAACGAGCAGTACTTC.

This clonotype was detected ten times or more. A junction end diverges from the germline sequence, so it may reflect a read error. The chain's CDR3 is CASSIPGGFQLF. The CDR3 bases are TGTGCCAGCAGCATCCCAGGGGGGTTTCAGCTCTTC. The chain recombines TRBV7-9 with TRBJ2-1; TRBD1 might be the D (7 bases). The CDR3 sequence is 12 residues long. Germline V gene sequence: CDR1 SEHNR, CDR2 FQNEAQ (reference sequence).

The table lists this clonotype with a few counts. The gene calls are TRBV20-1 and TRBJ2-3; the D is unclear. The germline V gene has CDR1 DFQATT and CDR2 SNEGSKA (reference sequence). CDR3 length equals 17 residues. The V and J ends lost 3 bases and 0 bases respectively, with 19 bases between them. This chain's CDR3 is CSASRLGSRHSTDTQYF. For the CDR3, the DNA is TGCAGTGCTAGTAGGCTTGGTTCGCGGCACAGCACAGATACGCAGTATTTT.